The T cell receptor (beta chain) under discussion was sequenced for a study of cytomegalovirus exposure and HLA in healthy donors. On the study more broadly: The study placed over 65% of its 350 to 400 genotyped donors in the Caucasian-associated ancestry cluster. Study observations and caveats: What a later analysis showed was that several of the most significant clusters appeared linked to common viral pathogens. Researchers reported that a few CMV-associated chains were confirmed in vitro as CMV antigen-specific. As a later analysis showed, a missense DCLRE1C variant was linked to trimming of TCR beta V- and J-genes.

Comments on this clone: Its antigen is not known.

The germline V gene has CDR1 SGHTA and CDR2 FQGTGA. Losses at the gene ends were 5 bases for V and 5 bases for J; bases not matched to a gene: 6. This CDR3 has 14 amino acids. PCR primers comprised 60 Vbeta and 13 Jbeta primers. Method: immunoSEQ multiplex PCR; TCRdb's copy keeps in-frame clones and lacks some. The sample includes around 150,000 clones, approximately 72% of them seen just once. This rearrangement joins TRBV7-3 to TRBJ1-2, with 9 bases identical to TRBD1. The receptor was isolated from a woman aged 60-75 years in good health and CMV-seronegative. The sample was PBMCs. In nucleotides, the CDR3 is TGTGCCAGCAGCCAAGGGGACAGGGTGTATGGCTACACCTTC. Amino acid sequence: CASSQGDRVYGYTF.